Listed here are 25 T cell receptor beta chains from one sample, sequenced in a study of cytomegalovirus exposure and HLA in healthy donors. It was with 60 Vbeta and 13 Jbeta primers that the PCR ran. Profiled with immunoSEQ multiplex PCR; TCRdb holds only in-frame clones, not every one. The table records approximately 54,000 clones, roughly 84% of them present only once. Specimen: PBMCs. Receptor source: a woman under 30 in good health and CMV-seronegative.

V usage is TRBV18 and J usage is TRBJ2-1; 8 nucleotides match TRBD2. With V trimmed by 2 bases and J by 8 bases, 8 bases remained unmatched. CDR3 length: 15 amino acids. Germline V gives CDR1 KGHSH, CDR2 LQKENI. The CDR3: CASSPKSGSKYEQFF. The CDR3 nucleotides are TGTGCCAGCTCACCAAAGAGCGGGAGTAAGTATGAGCAGTTCTTC.

This chain connects TRBV9 to TRBJ2-3, with 10 positions matching TRBD2. V shed 3 bases and J 1 base; nucleotides not matched to a gene: 14. Germline V gene sequence: CDR1 SGDLS, CDR2 YYNGEE. This CDR3 has 19 amino acids. This chain's CDR3 is CASSATASGRARGTDTQYF. The CDR3 region has the DNA TGTGCCAGCAGCGCGACGGCGAGCGGGAGGGCCCGAGGCACAGATACGCAGTATTTT.

In its sample, this clone was seen a few times. The chain recombines TRBV30 with TRBJ2-6; no clear D. Looked up from germline, CDR1 is GTSNPN and CDR2 is SVGIG (reference sequence). Trimming cost V 5 bases and J 0 bases, with 8 bases left between them. CDR3 size: 14 residues. The CDR3 sequence: CAWGLGSGANVLTF. As DNA, the CDR3 is TGTGCCTGGGGTCTCGGCTCTGGGGCCAACGTCCTGACTTTC.

This clone has a single count. This CDR3 is CACGGPNTEAFF. CDR3 DNA sequence: TGTGCCTGCGGGGGACCGAACACTGAAGCTTTCTTT. The chain combines TRBV7-6 with TRBJ1-1, with TRBD1 as a possible D gene (5 bases). The CDR3 sequence is 12 residues long. The germline gives CDR1 SGHVS, CDR2 FNYEAQ. Trimming left V 11 bases short and J 1 base short, with 11 bases between.

The chain employs TRBV2 and TRBJ1-4, with a weak D call TRBD1 (6 bases). Trimming cost V 6 bases and J 6 bases, with 14 bases left between them. Per the germline V gene, CDR1 is SNHLY and CDR2 is FYNNEI. This CDR3 spans 14 amino acids. The CDR3: CASRLTGSDEKLFF. CDR3 coding DNA: TGTGCCAGCAGGCTGACAGGCTCGGATGAAAAACTGTTTTTT.

The V and J genes are TRBV27 and TRBJ1-2; D is ambiguous. With 5 bases removed from V and 0 bases from J, the gap between germline ends came to 10 bases. Germline lookup yields CDR1 MNHEY and CDR2 SMNVEV (reference sequence). This CDR3 spans 14 amino acids. The CDR3 protein is CASSPTPANYGYTF. CDR3 sequence (DNA): TGTGCCAGCAGTCCGACACCTGCTAACTATGGCTACACCTTC.

The chain joins TRBV28 to TRBJ1-1; TRBD1 aligns across 9 bases. V dropped 5 bases and J dropped 7; count of bases not matched to a gene: 5. The CDR3 is 13 residues long. CDR1 and CDR2 (germline): MDHEN, SYDVKM. CDR3 coding DNA: TGTGCCAGCAGTGGACAGGGGATTAATGAAGCTTTCTTT. Amino acids: CASSGQGINEAFF.

This chain links TRBV25-1 with TRBJ2-1; 12 positions agree with TRBD2. The CDR3 consists of 15 residues. After removal of 5 bases from V and 4 bases from J, the junction contained 3 bases not matched to a gene. CDR1 and CDR2 from the germline V gene are MGHDK and SYGVNS. The CDR3 protein is CASSRLAGDYNEQFF. Here the CDR3 DNA reads TGTGCCAGCAGTCGACTAGCGGGAGATTACAATGAGCAGTTCTTC.

The chain uses TRBV5-1 and TRBJ2-7, with 14 bases fitting TRBD2. Germline trimming cut 1 base from V and 2 bases from J; bases unmatched to any gene: 2. CDR3 length: 16 residues. Per the germline V gene, CDR1 is SGHRS and CDR2 is YFSETQ. CDR3 nucleotides: TGCGCCAGCAGCTTGACGGGACTAGCGGGAGCCTACGAGCAGTACTTC. Amino acids: CASSLTGLAGAYEQYF.

This chain connects TRBV28 to TRBJ1-2; D is unresolved. The CDR3 sequence is 10 residues long. The germline CDR1 and CDR2 sequences are MDHEN and SYDVKM. Trimming pared 5 bases from V and 4 bases from J, leaving 2 bases between. CDR3 sequence reads: CASSRYGYTF. CDR3 sequence (DNA): TGTGCCAGCAGTCGCTATGGCTACACCTTC.

About this clone: The CDR3 carries no conserved terminal phenylalanine or tryptophan, so it likely arises from a read error. V usage is TRBV7-9 and J usage is TRBJ2-7, with D maybe TRBD1 (6 bases). This CDR3 spans 18 amino acids. Looked up from germline, CDR1 is SEHNR and CDR2 is FQNEAQ (reference sequence). Trimming took off 1 base at V and 1 base at J, with 20 bases between the two ends. The CDR3 protein is CASSLGAGASYSSYEQYS. Here the CDR3 DNA reads TGTGCCAGCAGCTTAGGAGCAGGGGCCTCCTATTCTTCCTACGAGCAGTACTCC.

The J gene is TRBJ1-2, the V gene TRBV28, with D possibly matching TRBD1 (5 bases). The CDR3 runs to 12 residues. Germline V gene data show CDR1 as MDHEN and CDR2 as SYDVKM. V dropped 5 bases and J dropped 4 bases, with 8 bases sitting between them. DNA for the CDR3: TGTGCCAGCAGTCGGGGGGGCTATGGCTACACCTTC. Its protein is CASSRGGYGYTF.

This clone turned up a few times. The chain carries TRBV27 and TRBJ2-1; TRBD2 aligns across 13 bases. Germline CDR1 reads MNHEY; CDR2 reads SMNVEV (reference sequence). CDR3 length: 17 residues. V trimming: 5 bases; J trimming: 3 bases; junction bases outside the gene matches: 7. The CDR3 reads CASSDELAGGFYNEQFF. CDR3 coding DNA: TGTGCCAGCAGTGACGAACTAGCGGGAGGGTTCTACAATGAGCAGTTCTTC.

The chain carries TRBV9 and TRBJ2-2, with a tentative D call TRBD2 (5 bases). V lost 1 base and J 4 bases, leaving 11 bases between the germline ends. This CDR3 spans 15 amino acids. Germline V gene data show CDR1 as SGDLS and CDR2 as YYNGEE. CDR3 protein: CASSVSGRGTGELFF. The CDR3 coding sequence is TGTGCCAGCAGCGTAAGTGGGAGAGGCACCGGGGAGCTGTTTTTT.

The CDR3 coding sequence is TGTGCCAGCCTCCTTTCTTTGGCGGGGCACTACGAGCAGTACTTC. It specifies CASLLSLAGHYEQYF. This chain connects TRBV6-6 to TRBJ2-7; D is perhaps TRBD2 (6 bases). CDR1 and CDR2 (germline): MNHNY, SVGAGI (reference sequence). V lost 8 bases to trimming and J lost 3 bases, with 20 bases between them. The CDR3 spans 15 residues.

In DNA form, the CDR3 reads TGTGCCAGCAGCCAAGACCACAGCTATGGCTACACCTTC. Translating gives CASSQDHSYGYTF. The chain carries TRBV14 and TRBJ1-2; D is unclear. Germline assignment: CDR1 SGHDN and CDR2 FVKESK. V was pared by 0 bases and J by 4 bases, with 6 bases between. This CDR3 is 13 amino acids long.

Comment on this clone: In the same sample, other DNA sequences code for this CDR3. The chain carries TRBV11-2 and TRBJ1-1; D not certain. V lost 0 bases and J 7 bases, leaving 9 bases between the germline ends. Germline V gene sequence: CDR1 SGHAT, CDR2 FQNNGV. The CDR3 runs 13 residues. Here the CDR3 reads CASSLEGRVEAFF. CDR3 DNA sequence: TGTGCCAGCAGCTTAGAAGGGAGAGTTGAAGCTTTCTTT.

This chain links TRBV5-1 with TRBJ1-1; tentatively, D is TRBD1 (5 bases). The CDR3 runs to 13 residues. Per germline, CDR1 SGHRS and CDR2 YFSETQ. Trimming left V 2 bases short and J 8 bases short, with 13 bases between. The CDR3: CASSFGAGLEAFF. In DNA, the CDR3 is TGCGCCAGCAGCTTTGGGGCCGGGTTGGAAGCTTTCTTT. Drawing the rest from reference TRBV5-1 and TRBJ1-1, the complete variable domain is KAGVTQTPRYLIKTRGQQVTLSCSPISGHRSVSWYQQTPGQGLQFLFEYFSETQRNKGNFPGRFSGRQFSNSRSEMNVSTLELGDSALYLCASSFGAGLEAFFGQGTRLTVV.

The chain uses TRBV5-1 and TRBJ1-3, with 12 bases identical to TRBD1. V shed 1 base and J 7 bases; nucleotides not matched to a gene: 3. Germline V gene lookup returns CDR1 SGHRS and CDR2 YFSETQ. The CDR3 is 15 amino acids. This CDR3 reads CASSLLGQGANTIYF. Written as DNA, the CDR3 is TGCGCCAGCAGCTTGCTGGGACAGGGGGCGAACACCATATATTTT.

V and J are TRBV27 and TRBJ1-1, with 7 bases fitting TRBD1. This CDR3 is built from 14 residues. Germline CDR1 and CDR2: MNHEY and SMNVEV (reference sequence). The V and J ends lost 3 bases and 7 bases, in that order; junction bases with no gene match: 8. Written as DNA, the CDR3 is TGTGCCAGCAGTTTCCGGGGGACAGCTCTTGAAGCTTTCTTT. This codes for CASSFRGTALEAFF.

V is TRBV28 and J is TRBJ1-5, with unresolved D. Germline V gene sequence: CDR1 MDHEN, CDR2 SYDVKM. CDR3 length: 12 residues. Trimming stripped 3 bases from V and 4 bases from J, with 4 bases between. The CDR3 sequence: CASSLRNQPQHF. The CDR3 coding sequence is TGTGCCAGCAGTTTGAGGAATCAGCCCCAGCATTTT.

This sequence joins TRBV9 and TRBJ1-1, with 10 bases that match TRBD1. The CDR3 spans 14 residues. V trimming: 1 base; J trimming: 6 bases; junction bases outside the gene matches: 3. Germline V CDR1 and CDR2: SGDLS, YYNGEE. This CDR3 is CASSVRDRGSEAFF. For the CDR3, the DNA is TGTGCCAGCAGCGTAAGGGACAGGGGATCTGAAGCTTTCTTT.

V is TRBV7-2 and J is TRBJ2-7; 8 positions match TRBD1. The CDR3 consists of 15 residues. V shed 1 base and J 2 bases; nucleotides not matched to a gene: 4. Germline values: CDR1 SGHTA, CDR2 FQGNSA. CDR3: CASSLGGQGTYEQYF. The CDR3 coding sequence is TGTGCCAGCAGCTTAGGCGGACAGGGCACCTACGAGCAGTACTTC.

The genes are TRBV30 and TRBJ1-5, with TRBD1 matching 7 bases. This CDR3 is 15 amino acids long. Germline V gene data show CDR1 as GTSNPN and CDR2 as SVGIG (reference sequence). V dropped 3 bases and J dropped 4; count of bases not matched to a gene: 9. The CDR3 DNA reads as TGTGCCTGGAGCTCTTCGGGACAGCCAAATCAGCCCCAGCATTTT. This encodes CAWSSSGQPNQPQHF.

This clone was recorded only once. J is TRBJ1-1 and V is TRBV7-8; D might be TRBD1 (6 bases). There are 15 residues in the CDR3. From germline, CDR1 is SGHVS and CDR2 FQNEAQ. Trimming left V 1 base short and J 0 bases short, with 9 bases between. The CDR3 spells CASSLGQGLNTEAFF. The CDR3 nucleotides read TGTGCCAGCAGCTTAGGCCAGGGGCTGAACACTGAAGCTTTCTTT.